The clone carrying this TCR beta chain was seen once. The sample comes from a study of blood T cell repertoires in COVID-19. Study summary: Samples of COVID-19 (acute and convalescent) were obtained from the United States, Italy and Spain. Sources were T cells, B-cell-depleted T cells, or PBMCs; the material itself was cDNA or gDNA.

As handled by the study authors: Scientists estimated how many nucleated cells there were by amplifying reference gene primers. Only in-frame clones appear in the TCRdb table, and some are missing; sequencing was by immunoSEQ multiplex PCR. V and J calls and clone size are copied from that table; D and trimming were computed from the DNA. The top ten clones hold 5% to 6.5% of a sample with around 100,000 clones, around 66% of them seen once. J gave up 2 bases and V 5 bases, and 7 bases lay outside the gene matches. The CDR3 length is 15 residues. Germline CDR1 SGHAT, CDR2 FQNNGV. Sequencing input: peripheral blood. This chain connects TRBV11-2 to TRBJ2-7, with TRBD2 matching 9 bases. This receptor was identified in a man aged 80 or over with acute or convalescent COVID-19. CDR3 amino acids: CASSPLAGGPYEQYF. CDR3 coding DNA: TGTGCCAGCAGCCCTTTGGCGGGAGGGCCCTACGAGCAGTACTTC. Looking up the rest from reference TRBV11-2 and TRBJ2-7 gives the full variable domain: EAGVAQSPRYKIIEKRQSVAFWCNPISGHATLYWYQQILGQGPKLLIQFQNNGVVDDSQLPKDRFSAERLKGVDSTLKIQPAKLEDSAVYLCASSPLAGGPYEQYFGPGTRLTVT.